At least ten counts were recorded for the clone carrying this TCR beta chain. Antigen: not known. This specimen comes from a study of Graves' ophthalmopathy and Graves' hyperthyroidism. Findings and caveats of the study: Prediction of ophthalmopathy progression reached about 70% sensitivity and around 72% specificity.

From RNA, the CDR3 regions of TCR beta chains were amplified and sequenced. Following a first-round RT-PCR that used HTBI primers, a second-round multiplex PCR was carried out. TCRdb fed the multiplex PCR reads into MiXCR, producing one record per CDR3 protein. The data contain 450,000 to 600,000 distinct CDR3 sequences, about two fifths of them singletons. This TCR came from an adult man with Graves' hyperthyroidism. The sample comprised peripheral blood or thyroid tissue (not recorded which).

The CDR3 here is CASSPTMGPSYEQYF. The CDR3 DNA is TGTGCCAGCAGCCCCACGATGGGTCCATCCTACGAGCAGTACTTC. The chain couples TRBV7-9 to TRBJ2-7; no reliable D call. There are 15 residues in the CDR3. V was shortened by 5 bases and J by 1 base, with 15 bases between the two germline ends. Germline V gene data show CDR1 as SEHNR and CDR2 as FQNEAQ (reference sequence).